Following are 27 T cell receptor beta chains from one sample sequenced in a study of somatic mutations in T cells in chronic GVHD. Clones were sequenced by immunoSEQ multiplex PCR, and TCRdb holds only the in-frame ones, with some missing. The sample lists around 810 clones; 82% were seen once. The sequencing sample was made of Vbeta20-positive CD4+ T cells from blood. The receptor source for this set is a male patient aged 45 to 59 with chronic graft-versus-host disease. These T cells may partly come from the graft donor.

This sequence joins TRBV30 and TRBJ1-2; tentatively, D is TRBD1 (5 bases). Trimming took 7 bases from V and 4 from J, leaving 22 bases between them. CDR3 length: 15 amino acids. Germline CDR1 is GTSNPN and CDR2 is SVGIG (reference sequence). CDR3 region: CASRAGVGAFYGYTF. CDR3 nucleotides: TGTGCCTCTAGGGCGGGGGTAGGTGCCTTCTATGGCTACACCTTC.

The rearrangement joins TRBV6-1 to TRBJ1-5; 7 nucleotides align to TRBD1. There are 16 residues in the CDR3. The junction had 8 bases not matched to a gene; V was cut back by 3 bases and J by 3 bases. Germline loops: CDR1 MNHNS, CDR2 SASEGT. CDR3 DNA sequence: TGTGCCAGCAGTGATGTCTTCAGGGGGGACAATCAGCCCCAGCATTTT. It translates to CASSDVFRGDNQPQHF.

This clone was detected only once. The chain has TRBV30 and TRBJ2-3; 7 nucleotides line up with TRBD2. Trimming took 2 bases from V and 4 from J; bases not matched to a gene: 6. Germline-derived CDR1 and CDR2 are GTSNPN and SVGIG (reference sequence). The CDR3 contains 14 residues. The CDR3: CAWSTSGNPDTQYF. CDR3 in DNA: TGTGCCTGGAGTACAAGCGGGAACCCAGATACGCAGTATTTT.

The rearrangement joins TRBV30 to TRBJ2-1; TRBD1 aligns across 9 bases. V gave up 6 bases and J gave up 3 bases; unmatched junction bases: 9. The CDR3 extends over 15 amino acids. The germline CDR1 and CDR2 sequences are GTSNPN and SVGIG (reference sequence). CDR3 sequence (DNA): TGTGCCTGCCCCCCTCCGGGACAGGGCTACAATGAGCAGTTCTTC. Protein sequence: CACPPPGQGYNEQFF.

The chain couples TRBV30 to TRBJ1-4; the match to TRBD1 covers 9 bases. Germline-derived CDR1 and CDR2 are GTSNPN and SVGIG (reference sequence). CDR3 length: 14 amino acids. V dropped 5 bases and J dropped 4; count of bases not matched to a gene: 5. The chain's CDR3 is CAWSYRGLNEKLFF. CDR3 DNA sequence: TGTGCCTGGTCTTACAGGGGGCTTAATGAAAAACTGTTTTTT.

The gene calls are TRBV30 and TRBJ1-5; no definite D call. CDR3 length equals 18 residues. Trimming took off 1 base at V and 0 bases at J, with 19 bases between the two ends. Germline loops: CDR1 GTSNPN, CDR2 SVGIG (reference sequence). The CDR3, as DNA: TGTGCCTGGAGTGAGGTCTTCAACAGCCTGGGTAGCAATCAGCCCCAGCATTTT. Protein: CAWSEVFNSLGSNQPQHF.

The chain is built from TRBV5-1 and TRBJ2-2; tentatively, D is TRBD2 (5 bases). The CDR3 is 16 residues long. Trimming took off 0 bases at V and 3 bases at J, with 12 bases between the two ends. Looked up from germline, CDR1 is SGHRS and CDR2 is YFSETQ. The CDR3 spells CASSLAGRRDTGELFF. The CDR3, as DNA: TGCGCCAGCAGCTTGGCGGGTCGGCGGGACACCGGGGAGCTGTTTTTT.

This clone occurred a few times. The chain is built from TRBV21-1 and TRBJ1-5. TRBV21-1 is reported as a pseudogene. This CDR3 spans 16 amino acids. Written as DNA, the CDR3 is TGTGCCAGCAGCAAAGTTTCGGTACCTACCAATCAGCCCCAGCATTTT. This encodes CASSKVSVPTNQPQHF.

The chain has TRBV30 and TRBJ2-1, with no clear D. This CDR3 comprises 12 residues. The germline V gene encodes CDR1 GTSNPN and CDR2 SVGIG (reference sequence). V shed 3 bases and J shed 7 bases, with 10 bases lying between them. CDR3 DNA sequence: TGTGCCTGGAGGGATCTAGTGAATGAGCAGTTCTTC. Translating gives CAWRDLVNEQFF.

The rearrangement joins TRBV5-1 to TRBJ2-1, with TRBD1 identical over 8 bases. This CDR3 has 15 amino acids. J was trimmed by 3 bases and V by 4 bases; bases with no gene match: 6. Germline CDR1 reads SGHRS; CDR2 reads YFSETQ. DNA of the CDR3: TGCGCCAGCAGCCACGGACAGGGCCTCTACAATGAGCAGTTCTTC. It is translated as CASSHGQGLYNEQFF.

The chain combines TRBV30 with TRBJ2-3; possible D gene TRBD2, 6 bases. The CDR3 is 14 amino acids. V dropped 4 bases and J dropped 0 bases, with 11 bases sitting between them. The germline V gene encodes CDR1 GTSNPN and CDR2 SVGIG (reference sequence). CDR3 bases: TGTGCCTGGAAGGAGGGATTCAGCACAGATACGCAGTATTTT. Amino acids: CAWKEGFSTDTQYF.

This chain uses TRBV5-1 with TRBJ2-2; 8 bases are shared with TRBD1. Germline V CDR1 and CDR2: SGHRS, YFSETQ. The CDR3 totals 16 residues. The V segment lost 2 bases and the J segment 4 bases; nucleotides outside the gene matches: 7. The CDR3 coding sequence is TGCGCCAGCAGCTTCCTGACAGGGGTTCCCACCGGGGAGCTGTTTTTT. It codes for CASSFLTGVPTGELFF. Looking up the rest from reference TRBV5-1 and TRBJ2-2 gives the full variable domain: KAGVTQTPRYLIKTRGQQVTLSCSPISGHRSVSWYQQTPGQGLQFLFEYFSETQRNKGNFPGRFSGRQFSNSRSEMNVSTLELGDSALYLCASSFLTGVPTGELFFGEGSRLTVL.

V gene TRBV30 combines with J gene TRBJ1-5; 7 bases match TRBD1. V gave up 5 bases and J gave up 6 bases; unmatched junction bases: 7. The CDR3 runs to 13 residues. Germline values: CDR1 GTSNPN, CDR2 SVGIG (reference sequence). CDR3 sequence reads: CAWQTGKGQPQHF. In nucleotides, the CDR3 is TGTGCCTGGCAGACAGGGAAGGGTCAGCCCCAGCATTTT.

The chain uses TRBV30 and TRBJ1-6, with 8 bases that match TRBD1. Looked up from germline, CDR1 is GTSNPN and CDR2 is SVGIG (reference sequence). The CDR3 is 15 amino acids. Losses at the gene ends were 2 bases for V and 5 bases for J; bases not matched to a gene: 5. The CDR3 DNA reads as TGTGCCTGGAGTCTAACAGGGGGTCATAATTCACCCCTCCACTTT. Translating gives CAWSLTGGHNSPLHF.

The genes are TRBV5-1 and TRBJ2-2, with TRBD2 identical over 10 bases. This CDR3 is 18 amino acids long. Germline CDR1 is SGHRS and CDR2 is YFSETQ. Trimming at V came to 4 bases and at J to 1 base, leaving 10 bases not matched to a gene. CDR3 in DNA: TGCGCCAGCAGCCTCAAGAGCAGGACTAGCGGGAACACCGGGGAGCTGTTTTTT. This translates into CASSLKSRTSGNTGELFF.

The chain is built from TRBV5-1 and TRBJ1-2; D gene uncertain. The CDR3 contains 13 residues. Germline loops: CDR1 SGHRS, CDR2 YFSETQ. V lost 5 bases and J lost 3, with 11 bases in between. The DNA for the CDR3 is TGCGCCAGCAGGCGGCTGGGTGACTATGGCTACACCTTC. This codes for CASRRLGDYGYTF. The full variable domain, rest sourced from reference TRBV5-1 and TRBJ1-2, is KAGVTQTPRYLIKTRGQQVTLSCSPISGHRSVSWYQQTPGQGLQFLFEYFSETQRNKGNFPGRFSGRQFSNSRSEMNVSTLELGDSALYLCASRRLGDYGYTFGSGTRLTVV.

The rearrangement uses TRBV30 and TRBJ1-5, with D perhaps TRBD1 (5 bases). The CDR3 contains 15 residues. V was pared by 2 bases and J by 0 bases, with 11 bases between. Germline V gene lookup returns CDR1 GTSNPN and CDR2 SVGIG (reference sequence). CDR3 in DNA: TGTGCCTGGAGTTCGGGGGTTACTAGCAATCAGCCCCAGCATTTT. Protein product: CAWSSGVTSNQPQHF.

V and J are TRBV5-1 and TRBJ2-3, with TRBD1 matching 7 bases. Looked up from germline, CDR1 is SGHRS and CDR2 is YFSETQ. Trimming at V came to 2 bases and at J to 0 bases, leaving 6 bases not matched to a gene. The CDR3 has 16 amino acids. CDR3 bases: TGCGCCAGCAGCTTCACCGGGACAGCGAGCACAGATACGCAGTATTTT. Protein: CASSFTGTASTDTQYF.

The rearrangement links TRBV5-6 to TRBJ1-5; 11 nucleotides match TRBD1. Germline V gene lookup returns CDR1 SGHDT and CDR2 YYEEEE. The CDR3 covers 16 residues. V gave up 2 bases and J gave up 2 bases; unmatched junction bases: 3. The CDR3 protein is CASSLGTGGRNQPQHF. The CDR3 DNA reads as TGTGCCAGCAGCTTAGGGACAGGGGGACGCAATCAGCCCCAGCATTTT.

The chain couples TRBV30 to TRBJ2-7; D might be TRBD1 (6 bases). Germline CDR1 is GTSNPN and CDR2 is SVGIG (reference sequence). The CDR3 contains 13 residues. V lost 0 bases to trimming and J lost 5 bases, with 11 bases between them. CDR3 sequence (DNA): TGTGCCTGGAGTGTAGGCCACAGGGACGAGCAGTACTTC. Its protein product is CAWSVGHRDEQYF.

V and J are TRBV30 and TRBJ1-1; perhaps TRBD1 as D (6 bases). Germline assignment: CDR1 GTSNPN and CDR2 SVGIG (reference sequence). The CDR3 runs to 14 residues. V lost 7 bases to trimming and J lost 1 base, with 16 bases between them. The CDR3 loop reads CAYTPGTSNTEAFF. In DNA, the CDR3 is TGTGCCTACACCCCCGGGACATCGAACACTGAAGCTTTCTTT.

The rearrangement uses TRBV30 and TRBJ1-4; D is unclear. This CDR3 has 13 amino acids. Trimming cost V 5 bases and J 6 bases, with 13 bases left between them. Per germline, CDR1 GTSNPN and CDR2 SVGIG (reference sequence). DNA of the CDR3: TGTGCCTGGGAGGGAGGAGGGCATGAAAAACTGTTTTTT. Protein: CAWEGGGHEKLFF.

The rearrangement links TRBV5-1 to TRBJ1-2; 8 positions agree with TRBD1. The CDR3 loop spans 14 amino acids. Germline trimming cut 3 bases from V and 8 bases from J; bases unmatched to any gene: 9. Germline CDR1 is SGHRS and CDR2 is YFSETQ. The CDR3 reads CASSSKSGGAGYTF. The CDR3 DNA reads TGCGCCAGCAGCTCAAAGTCAGGGGGCGCAGGCTACACCTTC.

The chain joins TRBV30 to TRBJ1-5; 7 nucleotides line up with TRBD1. The CDR3 extends over 15 amino acids. In germline, CDR1 is GTSNPN, CDR2 SVGIG (reference sequence). J was trimmed by 4 bases and V by 0 bases; bases with no gene match: 6. The CDR3 DNA reads TGTGCCTGGAGTGTCCTGGACAGGAAAAATCAGCCCCAGCATTTT. Amino acid sequence: CAWSVLDRKNQPQHF.

The chain couples TRBV30 to TRBJ2-5; D possibly corresponds to TRBD1 (5 bases). The CDR3 extends over 12 amino acids. Germline loops: CDR1 GTSNPN, CDR2 SVGIG (reference sequence). V lost 5 bases and J lost 4, with 11 bases in between. In nucleotides, the CDR3 is TGTGCCTGGGGAATGCAGGGAGAGACCCAGTACTTC. Residues: CAWGMQGETQYF.

As for this clone: At one of its ends the junction is not consistent with the germline gene, which may arise from a read error. The chain is built from TRBV7-7 and TRBJ2-2, with a possible D match to TRBD1 (6 bases). CDR1 is SSHAT and CDR2 is FNYEAQ in the germline V gene (reference sequence). The length of the CDR3 is 15 residues. The CDR3 DNA reads as TGTGCTAGCAGCTTTAAGGGGGTGGGCACCGGGGAGCTGTTTTTT. Its translation is CASSFKGVGTGELFF.

The chain couples TRBV30 to TRBJ1-1, with D maybe TRBD1 (5 bases). V was clipped by 0 bases and J by 4 bases, with 18 bases between them. Germline values: CDR1 GTSNPN, CDR2 SVGIG (reference sequence). The CDR3 length is 16 residues. This chain's CDR3 is CAWSVYYGDWVTEAFF. CDR3 nucleotides: TGTGCCTGGAGTGTATATTACGGGGACTGGGTCACTGAAGCTTTCTTT.